This T cell receptor beta chain was retrieved from a study of T cell responses to AZD1222 COVID-19 vaccine. Sequencing was performed with immunoSEQ multiplex PCR; in TCRdb, only in-frame clones are kept and a portion is missing. The top ten clones hold roughly 10% of a sample with tens of thousands of clones, about nine tenths of them seen once. Germline CDR1 reads SGHRS; CDR2 reads YFSETQ. Trimming took 6 bases from V and 4 from J, leaving 19 bases between them. There are 16 residues in the CDR3. Study findings and constraints: Along spike, vaccine-associated CD4 TCRs were found throughout, with dominance at 160-218 and 743-854. Nearly half of the spike-specific TCRs reportedly recognize variant regions that carry no mutations. Clonal diversity may have been underestimated in mostly white British donors. Baseline seropositives among AZD1222 recipients totaled only 5 or 6.

With regard to this clone: Its antigen is as yet unknown.

This specimen consisted of peripheral blood, obtained on day 0 of AZD1222 vaccination. The receptor was isolated from an adult in good health. The gene calls are TRBV5-1 and TRBJ1-4; tentative D call: TRBD1 (6 bases). In DNA form, the CDR3 reads TGCGCCAGCAACCTCGGGGCGGGGGCAGATAATGAAAAACTGTTTTTT. Translated, it gives CASNLGAGADNEKLFF. Complete variable domain (other parts from reference TRBV5-1 and TRBJ1-4): KAGVTQTPRYLIKTRGQQVTLSCSPISGHRSVSWYQQTPGQGLQFLFEYFSETQRNKGNFPGRFSGRQFSNSRSEMNVSTLELGDSALYLCASNLGAGADNEKLFFGSGTQLSVL.